This TCR beta chain was sequenced in a study of blood T cell repertoires in COVID-19. As for the study in general: Researchers got acute and convalescent COVID-19 samples from the United States, Italy and Spain. PBMCs, B-cell-depleted T cells, or T cells were the source of the cDNA or gDNA that made up the material.

Some clones are missing from TCRdb's copy, which holds only in-frame ones; the method was immunoSEQ multiplex PCR. The table has around 130,000 clones, 82% seen once. V was shortened by 4 bases and J by 2 bases, with 5 bases between the two germline ends. The germline CDR1 and CDR2 sequences are SGDLS and YYNGEE. The CDR3 runs 12 residues. Sequences were obtained from peripheral blood. The chain carries TRBV9 and TRBJ2-3; D not certain. The origin of this receptor is a human donor in a cohort sampled during active COVID-19. The CDR3 here is CASSQNTDTQYF. The CDR3 bases are TGTGCCAGCAGCCAGAACACAGATACGCAGTATTTT. Based on the CDR3 plus reference TRBV9 and TRBJ2-3, the full variable domain is DSGVTQTPKHLITATGQRVTLRCSPRSGDLSVYWYQQSLDQGLQFLIQYYNGEERAKGNILERFSAQQFPDLHSELNLSSLELGDSALYFCASSQNTDTQYFGPGTRLTVL.